The rows below give T cell receptor beta chains drawn from one sample of a study of blood T cells in healthy people across ages. In TCRdb, the 5' RACE reads were re-called with MiXCR into one record per CDR3 protein. The sample lists about 930,000 distinct CDR3 sequences; under 35% were seen once. These same records also appear under a second study, on T cells of mothers and their children.

The source material was blood. The receptors here all came from a middle-aged woman in good health. CDR3s leave out the opening cysteine and the closing phenylalanine or tryptophan. The order of the fields is CDR3 protein, clone size, J gene, V gene. Clone size appears in some rows only: once, few, many, or a class for an expanded clone.

CDR3: ASGSDNKETQY; size: -; J: TRBJ2-5; V: TRBV5-1
CDR3: SARDRRVHYEQY; size: -; J: TRBJ2-7; V: TRBV20-1
CDR3: ASSPRRISTDTQY; size: -; J: TRBJ2-3; V: TRBV5-1
CDR3: ATSDRQRRQY; size: many; J: TRBJ2-3; V: TRBV24-1
CDR3: AIGQLNTEAF; size: few; J: TRBJ1-1; V: TRBV2
CDR3: ASSQDRRASPLH; size: few; J: TRBJ1-6; V: TRBV4-3
CDR3: ASSITTGGLNEQY; size: once; J: TRBJ2-4; V: TRBV28
CDR3: ASSSWGGVNTEAF; size: many; J: TRBJ1-1; V: TRBV6-5
CDR3: ASSLTGGRSEQY; size: many; J: TRBJ2-7; V: TRBV7-2
CDR3: ASSLAGALSTDTQY; size: -; J: TRBJ2-3; V: TRBV5-1
CDR3: ASSQGSIGGPISYEQY; size: many; J: TRBJ2-7; V: TRBV4-1
CDR3: AWQTGSFNEQF; size: -; J: TRBJ2-1; V: TRBV30
CDR3: ASSTGLAGGSIQY; size: many; J: TRBJ2-4; V: TRBV5-1
CDR3: TSSVAPGEYYEQY; size: few; J: TRBJ2-7; V: TRBV9
CDR3: ASSLDRELGGYT; size: -; J: TRBJ1-2; V: TRBV7-2
CDR3: AISEGAGQGADTQY; size: -; J: TRBJ2-3; V: TRBV10-3
CDR3: ASSLSRSGGARNEQF; size: few; J: TRBJ2-1; V: TRBV12-3/TRBV12-4
CDR3: ASKAGGARKTEAF; size: few; J: TRBJ1-1; V: TRBV6-2/TRBV6-3
CDR3: ASFRLYT; size: -; J: TRBJ1-2; V: TRBV10-1
CDR3: ASSGPLILTSSGELF; size: -; J: TRBJ2-2; V: TRBV9
CDR3: ASSLAPAGAPPYNEQF; size: many; J: TRBJ2-1; V: TRBV7-9
CDR3: ASSLALTGRDYEQY; size: few; J: TRBJ2-7; V: TRBV7-9
CDR3: ASSLAGSRTQY; size: -; J: -; V: TRBV5-1
CDR3: ASSSPPSGTEAF; size: -; J: TRBJ1-1; V: TRBV6-2/TRBV6-3
CDR3: ASRLDTHVPDTQY; size: -; J: TRBJ2-3; V: TRBV12-3/TRBV12-4
CDR3: SAEEGAYNEQY; size: once; J: TRBJ2-4; V: TRBV20-1
CDR3: ASSLGAQGVNEQF; size: few; J: TRBJ2-1; V: TRBV28
CDR3: ASSGGPPVGYEQY; size: -; J: TRBJ2-7; V: TRBV27
CDR3: ASSLATSGGKTQY; size: -; J: TRBJ2-5; V: TRBV7-2
CDR3: ASRLGGANTEAF; size: few; J: TRBJ1-1; V: TRBV6-2/TRBV6-3
CDR3: ASSSQGGAYEQY; size: few; J: TRBJ2-7; V: TRBV12-3/TRBV12-4
CDR3: ASSQDGSGGALRETQY; size: many; J: TRBJ2-5; V: TRBV4-1
CDR3: SARTRGSTDTQY; size: many; J: TRBJ2-3; V: TRBV20-1
CDR3: ASSRRGDEQF; size: -; J: TRBJ2-1; V: TRBV19
CDR3: ASSREGTSGETQY; size: -; J: TRBJ2-5; V: TRBV7-9
CDR3: ASSIDRGRQY; size: few; J: TRBJ2-7; V: TRBV12-3/TRBV12-4
CDR3: SALTSGGANEQF; size: many; J: TRBJ2-1; V: TRBV20-1
CDR3: SANRGSNQPQH; size: few; J: TRBJ1-5; V: TRBV20-1
CDR3: ASSPREIQETQY; size: many; J: TRBJ2-5; V: TRBV18
CDR3: ASSAGLLGNTEQF; size: -; J: TRBJ2-1; V: TRBV7-7